This T cell receptor beta chain was retrieved from a study of T cell responses to AZD1222 COVID-19 vaccine. About this clone: Its target is not known.

Clones were sequenced by immunoSEQ multiplex PCR, and TCRdb holds only the in-frame ones, with some missing. This sample has some 86,000 clones, with about 91% found just once. Study results and limitations: Among those given AZD1222, only five or six were seropositive at baseline. There were mostly white British donors and more females than males, and clonal diversity was possibly underestimated.

This CDR3 has 17 residues. Germline values: CDR1 SGHNT, CDR2 YYREEE (reference sequence). With V trimmed by 4 bases and J by 4 bases, 10 bases remained unmatched. This specimen was peripheral blood, taken on day 0 of AZD1222 vaccination. The receptor was isolated from an adult in good health. This chain joins TRBV5-4 and TRBJ2-3; 12 bases fit TRBD2. CDR3 coding DNA: TGTGCCAGCAGCCCGGAGGCTAGCGGGAGGGGTCCAGATACGCAGTATTTT. This encodes CASSPEASGRGPDTQYF.